This TCR beta chain was found in a study of regulatory dendritic cells for organ transplantation. Allogeneic regulatory or mature dendritic cells were co-cultured for roughly five days with CFSE-labeled sorted T cells at 1:10. The repertoire was sequenced with immunoSEQ multiplex PCR; TCRdb's copy has only in-frame clones and lacks some. The sample lists more than 10,000 clones, over 85% occurring once. There are 13 residues in the CDR3. Germline CDR1 is SQVTM and CDR2 is ANQGSEA. Trimming pared 6 bases from V and 3 bases from J, leaving 11 bases between. Worth noting for this clone: Its matching antigen is unknown.

This clonotype was obtained from a human donor in good health. The chain carries TRBV29-1 and TRBJ2-2; tentatively, D is TRBD2 (6 bases). Sequencing used naive CD8+ T cells from blood cultured with regulatory dendritic cells. Subset meaning: CD45RA+ naive T cells. The CDR3 reads CSVAGPYTGELFF. CDR3 in DNA: TGCAGCGTCGCGGGACCTTACACCGGGGAGCTGTTTTTT.